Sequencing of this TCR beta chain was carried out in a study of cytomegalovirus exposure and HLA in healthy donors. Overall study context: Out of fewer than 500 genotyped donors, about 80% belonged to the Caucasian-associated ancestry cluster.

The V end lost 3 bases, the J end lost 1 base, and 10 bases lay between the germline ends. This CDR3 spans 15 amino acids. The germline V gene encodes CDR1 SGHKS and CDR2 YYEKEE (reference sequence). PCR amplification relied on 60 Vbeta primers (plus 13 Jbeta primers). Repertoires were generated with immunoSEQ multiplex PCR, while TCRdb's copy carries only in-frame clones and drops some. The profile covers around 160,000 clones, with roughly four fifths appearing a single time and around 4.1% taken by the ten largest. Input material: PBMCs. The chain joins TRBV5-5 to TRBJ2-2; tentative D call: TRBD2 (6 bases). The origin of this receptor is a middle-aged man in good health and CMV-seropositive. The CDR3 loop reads CASSSGLQNTGELFF. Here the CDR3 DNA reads TGTGCCAGCAGCTCGGGACTGCAGAACACCGGGGAGCTGTTTTTT.